The source of this T cell receptor (beta chain) is a study of T cells in Graves' hyperthyroidism and ophthalmopathy. Active moderate-to-severe ophthalmopathy, Clinical Activity Score at least 3, NOSPECS at least 4, under 3 months' duration. Together with thyroid ultrasound, orbital computed tomography, serum thyroxine and TRAb, clinical symptoms were used for diagnoses. Isolation of PBMCs was performed on 8 to 10 ml fresh peripheral blood. Trimming shortened V by 0 bases and J by 4 bases, and 19 bases separated the two germline ends. The CDR3 extends over 17 amino acids. It was RNA transcripts that yielded the amplified TCR beta CDR3 regions. HTBI primers were employed in a first-round RT-PCR of the TCR CDR3. TCRdb analysed the multiplex PCR reads with MiXCR anew, one entry per CDR3 protein. This table holds 400,000 or so distinct CDR3 sequences, 11% to 15% found once. Notes on the study in general: The model identified upcoming ophthalmopathy a median about 6.5 months ahead of onset.

In this sample, this clonotype turned up many times. The target antigen is unknown. This rearrangement joins TRBV12-3 or TRBV12-4 to TRBJ2-7, with D possibly matching TRBD2 (5 bases). The sequenced material came from blood. This clonotype was sampled from a man between 45 and 60 years old with Graves' ophthalmopathy. The CDR3 DNA reads TGTGCCAGCAGTTTAGCGCTCGGGCCGACTACAAGATACGAGCAGTACTTC. It specifies CASSLALGPTTRYEQYF.